These 5 T cell receptor beta chains originate from one sample sequenced in a study of T cells after yellow fever vaccination. From the 5' RACE reads, TCRdb called clonotypes with MiXCR, one entry per CDR3 protein. The sample yields about 550,000 distinct CDR3 sequences, 19% seen once. Sequenced here: PBMCs, sampled 15 days after the yellow fever booster vaccination. The receptors stem from a young man who received the YFV17D yellow fever vaccine.

DNA of the CDR3: TGCGCCAGCAGCCTGTACCGGACGGCGAACACCGGGGAGCTGTTTTTT. This codes for CASSLYRTANTGELFF. This rearrangement joins TRBV5-1 to TRBJ2-2; D gene ambiguous. V shed 4 bases and J shed 0 bases, with 13 bases lying between them. Germline V CDR1 and CDR2: SGHRS, YFSETQ. The length of the CDR3 is 16 residues.

This clonotype showed up just a few times. The V call is TRBV7-2, the J call TRBJ2-2; D is undetermined. This CDR3 spans 14 amino acids. Germline V CDR1 and CDR2: SGHTA, FQGNSA. V gave up 1 base and J gave up 4 bases, with 7 bases separating them. CDR3 nucleotide sequence: TGTGCCAGCAGCTTAGAGCCCATCACCGGGGAGCTGTTTTTT. This sequence encodes CASSLEPITGELFF. Full variable domain (outside the CDR3, taken from reference TRBV7-2 and TRBJ2-2): GAGVSQSPSNKVTEKGKDVELRCDPISGHTALYWYRQSLGQGLEFLIYFQGNSAPDKSGLPSDRFSAERTGGSVSTLTIQRTQQEDSAVYLCASSLEPITGELFFGEGSRLTVL.

The chain combines TRBV21-1 with TRBJ2-1. TRBV21-1 is a pseudogene. This CDR3 has 15 amino acids. In DNA form, the CDR3 reads TGTGCCAGCTTTCCCAGGAGGGCTTCCTACAATGAGCAGTTCTTC. Its translation: CASFPRRASYNEQFF.

The chain employs TRBV20-1 and TRBJ2-3, with TRBD2 as a possible D gene (6 bases). The V gene's germline CDR1 is DFQATT and CDR2 SNEGSKA (reference sequence). This CDR3 has 13 amino acids. Trimming took off 7 bases at V and 6 bases at J, with 17 bases between the two ends. In DNA form, the CDR3 reads TGCAGTGTCAGGGAGGATAGATCGGATACGCAGTATTTT. Encoded protein: CSVREDRSDTQYF.

This clonotype has just a few counts. This chain joins TRBV15 and TRBJ2-7; 10 bases match TRBD2. Germline assignment: CDR1 LNHNV and CDR2 YYDKDF (reference sequence). This CDR3 comprises 14 residues. V gave up 5 bases and J gave up 3 bases; unmatched junction bases: 4. Written as DNA, the CDR3 is TGTGCCACCAGCGAACTAGCGGGAATCTACGAGCAGTACTTC. It codes for CATSELAGIYEQYF.